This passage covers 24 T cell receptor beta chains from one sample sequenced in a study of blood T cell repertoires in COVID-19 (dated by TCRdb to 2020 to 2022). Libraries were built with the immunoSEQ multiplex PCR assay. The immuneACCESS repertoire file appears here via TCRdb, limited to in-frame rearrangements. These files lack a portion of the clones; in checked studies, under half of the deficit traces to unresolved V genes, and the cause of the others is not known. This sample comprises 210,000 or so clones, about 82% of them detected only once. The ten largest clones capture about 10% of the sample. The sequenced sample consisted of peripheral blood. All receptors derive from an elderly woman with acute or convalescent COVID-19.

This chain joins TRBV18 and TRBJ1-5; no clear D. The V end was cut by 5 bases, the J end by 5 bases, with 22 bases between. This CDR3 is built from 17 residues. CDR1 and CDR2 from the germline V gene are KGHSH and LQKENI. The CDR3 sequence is CASSLREVSSRDQPQHF. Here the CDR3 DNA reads TGTGCCAGCTCATTGCGGGAGGTATCGTCGAGGGATCAGCCCCAGCATTTT. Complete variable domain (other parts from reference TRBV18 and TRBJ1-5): NAGVMQNPRHLVRRRGQEARLRCSPMKGHSHVYWYRQLPEEGLKFMVYLQKENIIDESGMPKERFSAEFPKEGPSILRIQQVVRGDSAAYFCASSLREVSSRDQPQHFGDGTRLSIL.

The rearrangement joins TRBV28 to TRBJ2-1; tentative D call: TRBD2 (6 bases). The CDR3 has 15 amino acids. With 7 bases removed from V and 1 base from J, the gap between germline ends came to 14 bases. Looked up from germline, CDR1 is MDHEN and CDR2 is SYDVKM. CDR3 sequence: CASTPGTFSYNEQFF. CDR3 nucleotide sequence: TGTGCCAGCACTCCCGGGACTTTTTCCTACAATGAGCAGTTCTTC.

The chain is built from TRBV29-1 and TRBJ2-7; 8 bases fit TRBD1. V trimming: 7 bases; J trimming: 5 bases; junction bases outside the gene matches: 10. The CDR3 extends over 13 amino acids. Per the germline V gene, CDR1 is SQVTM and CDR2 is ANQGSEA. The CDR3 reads CSAGGQGANEQYF. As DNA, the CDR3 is TGCAGCGCCGGTGGGCAGGGGGCCAACGAGCAGTACTTC.

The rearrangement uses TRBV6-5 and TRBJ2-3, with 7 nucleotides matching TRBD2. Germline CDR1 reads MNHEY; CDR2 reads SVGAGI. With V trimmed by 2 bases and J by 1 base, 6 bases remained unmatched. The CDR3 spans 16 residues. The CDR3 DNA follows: TGTGCCAGCAGTTACCAGCGGGGATTGGGCACAGATACGCAGTATTTT. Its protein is CASSYQRGLGTDTQYF.

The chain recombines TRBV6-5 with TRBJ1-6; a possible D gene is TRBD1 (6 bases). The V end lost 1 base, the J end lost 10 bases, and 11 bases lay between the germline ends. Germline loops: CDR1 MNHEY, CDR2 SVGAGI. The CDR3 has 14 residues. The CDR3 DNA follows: TGTGCCAGCAGTTACTTACAGGGTAGCTCACCCCTCCACTTT. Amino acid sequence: CASSYLQGSSPLHF.

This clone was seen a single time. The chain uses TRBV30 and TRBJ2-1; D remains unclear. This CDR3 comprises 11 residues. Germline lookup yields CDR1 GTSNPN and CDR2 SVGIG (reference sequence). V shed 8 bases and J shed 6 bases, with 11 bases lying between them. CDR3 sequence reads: CAGNEVNEQFF. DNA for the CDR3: TGTGCCGGGAATGAGGTCAATGAGCAGTTCTTC.

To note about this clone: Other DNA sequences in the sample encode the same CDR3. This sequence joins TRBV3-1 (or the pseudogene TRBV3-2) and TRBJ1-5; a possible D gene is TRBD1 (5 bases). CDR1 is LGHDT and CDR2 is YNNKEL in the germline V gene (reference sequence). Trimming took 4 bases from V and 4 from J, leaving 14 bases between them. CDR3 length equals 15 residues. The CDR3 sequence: CASSLGTGGNQPQHF. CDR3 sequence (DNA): TGTGCCAGCAGCCTCGGGACTGGGGGGAATCAGCCCCAGCATTTT.

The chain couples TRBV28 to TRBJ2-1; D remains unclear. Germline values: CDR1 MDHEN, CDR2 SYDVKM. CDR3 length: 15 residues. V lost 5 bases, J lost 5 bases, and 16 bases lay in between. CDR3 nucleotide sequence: TGTGCCAGCAGTCCCGCTTTGGGCAGAGACAATGAGCAGTTCTTC. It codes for CASSPALGRDNEQFF.

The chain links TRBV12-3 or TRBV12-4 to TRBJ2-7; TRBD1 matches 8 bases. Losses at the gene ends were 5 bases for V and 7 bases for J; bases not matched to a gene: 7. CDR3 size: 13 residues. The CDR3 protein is CASSMTGAGEQYF. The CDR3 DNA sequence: TGTGCCAGCAGTATGACAGGGGCCGGGGAGCAGTACTTC.

CDR3 bases: TGCGCCAGCAGCTTGGAGGGCAGGGGGTATGAGACCCAGTACTTC. It yields the protein CASSLEGRGYETQYF. The chain has TRBV5-1 and TRBJ2-5, with TRBD1 identical over 7 bases. The CDR3 covers 15 residues. The V and J ends lost 0 bases and 5 bases, in that order; junction bases with no gene match: 7. The germline gives CDR1 SGHRS, CDR2 YFSETQ.

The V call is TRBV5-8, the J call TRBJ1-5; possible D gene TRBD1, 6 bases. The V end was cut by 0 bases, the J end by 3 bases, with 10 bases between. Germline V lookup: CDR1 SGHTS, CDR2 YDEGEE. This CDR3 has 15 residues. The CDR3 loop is CASSLGDTINQPQHF. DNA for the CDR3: TGTGCCAGCAGCTTGGGGGACACCATCAATCAGCCCCAGCATTTT.

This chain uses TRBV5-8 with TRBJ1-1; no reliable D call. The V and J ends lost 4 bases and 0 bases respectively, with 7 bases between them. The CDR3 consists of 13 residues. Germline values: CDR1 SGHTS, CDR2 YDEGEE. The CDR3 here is CASSRVLNTEAFF. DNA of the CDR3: TGTGCCAGCAGCCGGGTCTTGAACACTGAAGCTTTCTTT.

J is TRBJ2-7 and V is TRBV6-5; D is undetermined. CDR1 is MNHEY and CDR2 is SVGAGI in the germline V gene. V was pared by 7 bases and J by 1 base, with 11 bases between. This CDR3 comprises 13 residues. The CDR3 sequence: CASKAYRSYEQYF. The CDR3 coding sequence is TGTGCCAGCAAAGCCTACCGATCCTACGAGCAGTACTTC.

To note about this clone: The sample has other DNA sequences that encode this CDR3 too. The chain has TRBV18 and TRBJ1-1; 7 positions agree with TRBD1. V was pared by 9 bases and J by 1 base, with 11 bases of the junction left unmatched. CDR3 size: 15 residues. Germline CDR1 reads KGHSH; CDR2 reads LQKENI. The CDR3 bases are TGTGCCAGTTCCCAATCAACAGGGGAGAACACTGAAGCTTTCTTT. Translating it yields CASSQSTGENTEAFF.

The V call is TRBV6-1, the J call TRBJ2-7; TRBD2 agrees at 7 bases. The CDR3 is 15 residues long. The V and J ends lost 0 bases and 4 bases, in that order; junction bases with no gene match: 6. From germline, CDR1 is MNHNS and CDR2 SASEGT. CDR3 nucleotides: TGTGCCAGCAGTGAAGCGCTTGCTAGCGGTTACGAGCAGTACTTC. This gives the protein CASSEALASGYEQYF.

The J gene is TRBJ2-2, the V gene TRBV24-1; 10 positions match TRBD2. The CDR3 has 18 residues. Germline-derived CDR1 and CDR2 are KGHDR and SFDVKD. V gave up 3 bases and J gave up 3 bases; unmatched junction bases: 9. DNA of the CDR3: TGTGCCACCAGTGATCCCTCCACTAGCGGGGATTACACCGGGGAGCTGTTTTTT. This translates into CATSDPSTSGDYTGELFF.

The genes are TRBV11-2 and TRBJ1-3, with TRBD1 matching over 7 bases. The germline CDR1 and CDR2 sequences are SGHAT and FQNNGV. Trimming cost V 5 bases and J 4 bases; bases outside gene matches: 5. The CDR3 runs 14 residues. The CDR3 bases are TGTGCCAGCAGCCCCACAGGGGCCGGAAACACCATATATTTT. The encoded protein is CASSPTGAGNTIYF.

CDR3 sequence (DNA): TGTGCCAGCAGCTTTTACGGGGGGTCTTACGCAGATACGCAGTATTTT. It translates to CASSFYGGSYADTQYF. The chain uses TRBV7-3 and TRBJ2-3; 7 bases are shared with TRBD2. V was clipped by 3 bases and J by 4 bases; unmatched bases: 10. Per germline, CDR1 SGHTA and CDR2 FQGTGA. The CDR3 totals 16 residues.

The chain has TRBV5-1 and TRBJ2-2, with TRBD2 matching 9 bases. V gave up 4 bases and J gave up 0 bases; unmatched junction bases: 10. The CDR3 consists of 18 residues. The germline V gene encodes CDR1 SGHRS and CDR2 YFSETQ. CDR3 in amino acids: CASSREGAGGANTGELFF. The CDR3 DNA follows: TGCGCCAGCAGCCGCGAGGGAGCGGGGGGCGCGAACACCGGGGAGCTGTTTTTT.

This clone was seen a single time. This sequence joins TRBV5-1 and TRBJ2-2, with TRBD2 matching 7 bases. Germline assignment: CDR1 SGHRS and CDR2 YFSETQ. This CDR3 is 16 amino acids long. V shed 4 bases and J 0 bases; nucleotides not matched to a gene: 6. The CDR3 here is CASSPREGSNTGELFF. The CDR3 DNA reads TGCGCCAGCAGCCCTAGGGAGGGATCGAACACCGGGGAGCTGTTTTTT.

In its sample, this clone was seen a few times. CDR3 nucleotide sequence: TGTGCCAGCAAAGGAACTGGACAGGGGACCGTCGGCTATAATTCACCCCTCCACTTT. As protein: CASKGTGQGTVGYNSPLHF. This chain connects TRBV2 to TRBJ1-6, with 9 bases that match TRBD1. The CDR3 covers 19 residues. CDR1 SNHLY and CDR2 FYNNEI come from the germline V gene. J was trimmed by 3 bases and V by 7 bases; bases with no gene match: 16. The full variable domain, rest sourced from reference TRBV2 and TRBJ1-6, is EPEVTQTPSHQVTQMGQEVILRCVPISNHLYFYWYRQILGQKVEFLVSFYNNEISEKSEIFDDQFSVERPDGSNFTLKIRSTKLEDSAMYFCASKGTGQGTVGYNSPLHFGNGTRLTVT.

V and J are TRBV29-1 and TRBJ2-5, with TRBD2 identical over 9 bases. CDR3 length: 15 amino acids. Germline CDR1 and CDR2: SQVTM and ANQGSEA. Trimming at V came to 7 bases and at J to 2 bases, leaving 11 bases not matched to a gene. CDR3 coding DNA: TGCAGCGCGCCTATAGCGGGGGCTGGGCAAGAGACCCAGTACTTC. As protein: CSAPIAGAGQETQYF. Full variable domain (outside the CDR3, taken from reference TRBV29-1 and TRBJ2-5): SAVISQKPSRDICQRGTSLTIQCQVDSQVTMMFWYRQQPGQSLTLIATANQGSEATYESGFVIDKFPISRPNLTFSTLTVSNMSPEDSSIYLCSAPIAGAGQETQYFGPGTRLLVL.

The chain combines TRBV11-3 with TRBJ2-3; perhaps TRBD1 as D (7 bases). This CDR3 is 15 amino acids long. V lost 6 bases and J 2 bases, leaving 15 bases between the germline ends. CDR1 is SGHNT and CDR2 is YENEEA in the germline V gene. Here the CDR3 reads CASSYRGGDTDTQYF. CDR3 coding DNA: TGTGCCAGCAGTTACAGGGGAGGTGACACAGATACGCAGTATTTT.

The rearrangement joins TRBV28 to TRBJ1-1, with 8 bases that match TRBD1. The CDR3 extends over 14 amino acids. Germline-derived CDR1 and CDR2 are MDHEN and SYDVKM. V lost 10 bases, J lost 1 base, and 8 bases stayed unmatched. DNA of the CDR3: TGTGCCACCCAGGGGGCTCCTCGGAACACTGAAGCTTTCTTT. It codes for CATQGAPRNTEAFF.